The clone carrying this T cell receptor (beta chain) was recorded a few times. Its target is unknown. This CDR3 is built from 15 residues. In germline, CDR1 is LNHNV, CDR2 YYDKDF (reference sequence). The trim removed 1 base at V and 4 bases at J, leaving 5 bases unmatched. These data come from a study of T cells after yellow fever vaccination. Study-wide findings and caveats: Repertoires obtained by FACS sorting could include abundant clonotypes that entered as contaminants from the bulk population. The secondary T-cell response peaked on day 5, not day 15, but was weaker.

TCRdb independently ran MiXCR on the 5' RACE reads; one entry per CDR3 protein. The table records some 130,000 distinct CDR3 sequences, about 6.9% of them present only once. This specimen consisted of CD4+ T cells sorted from PBMCs, obtained 10 days after the yellow fever booster vaccination. The V gene is TRBV15, the J gene TRBJ2-5; 8 nucleotides line up with TRBD1. The receptor was derived from a young man who received the YFV17D yellow fever vaccine. The CDR3 bases are TGTGCCACCAGCAGAGGGCAGGGGGCAGGAGAGACCCAGTACTTC. This gives the protein CATSRGQGAGETQYF.